The present TCR beta chain was sequenced within a study of T cell repertoires in cytomegalovirus infection. TCRdb independently ran MiXCR on the reads; one entry per CDR3 protein. The sample contains about 230,000 distinct CDR3 sequences, under 25% of which appear only once. This CDR3 spans 12 amino acids. Germline V CDR1 and CDR2: LNHDA, SQIVND (reference sequence). The V end was cut by 4 bases, the J end by 8 bases, with 11 bases between. This sequence was found in a human donor in good health (CMV status not recorded). Some clones in this sample may be carry-over from other donors' samples. Sequencing was carried out using CD8+ T cells from PBMCs. The chain uses TRBV19 and TRBJ1-1; weak D call: TRBD1 (6 bases). The CDR3 here is CASSTGQTEAFF. In DNA, the CDR3 is TGTGCCAGTAGTACAGGACAGACAGAAGCTTTCTTT.